This T cell receptor (beta chain) was captured by sequencing in a study of human T cells and chemical hapten exposure (TCRdb year 2021). Background on the whole study: For sensitization, 2% DPC in acetone was applied to a roughly 2 cm by roughly 2 cm area of upper inner arm skin. Patch testing was performed on the upper back with Finn chambers containing 0.01% DPC, and the patch tests were scored after 6 days according to International Contact Dermatitis Research Group standards. Blood was sampled from patients pre-sensitization (week 0) and at 2, 6 and about 24 weeks after DPC sensitization. Throughout the roughly 25-week study period, patients were also given weekly therapeutic DPC doses on the scalp. Most of the patients in the cohort were female, and the cohort covered alopecia areata with under or over 50% scalp involvement, alopecia totalis and alopecia universalis. This study followed changes in the peripheral blood TCR repertoire in vivo during primary and secondary sensitization of alopecia patients to the hapten diphenylcyclopropenone (DPC). For TCR sequencing, blood came from over 25 alopecia patients at anywhere from one to four time points (pre-sensitization, 2, 6 and 24 weeks). Libraries were pooled for sequencing, and per-sample TCR yields varied mainly because of small differences in library volumes within the pool.

This clonotype was picked up a small number of times. Its antigen is not yet known. It has no much larger one-base neighbor in the sample; base qualities were not kept. Explained via the paper, the time point label denotes: pre-sensitization, week 0. What the treatment or condition label conveys for this sample: therapeutic diphenylcyclopropenone sensitization with weekly scalp DPC. At each patch-test visit, blood was drawn before the patch test was applied. Patients were considered eligible if aged 18 to 70, diagnosed with alopecia and deemed suitable for DPC therapy, and patients were excluded if pregnant. Unfractionated whole blood was collected in Tempus Blood RNA tubes, and total RNA was extracted from that blood. Overall results and qualifications from the work: Repeated subsampling changed both the strength of the expansion versus patch-test correlation and the threshold at which that correlation became significant. Expanded TCRs formed significantly more large CDR3 similarity clusters than pre-sensitization or healthy control sets, consistent with antigen-driven responses. DPC sensitization did not change the number of TCRs with a frequency above 1 in 1000, and there was no evidence of changes in global repertoire structure. Because all patients had alopecia, a presumed autoimmune disease, the immune response of the patients might differ from that of healthy individuals. Patch test score was positively correlated with the number of PT1 expanded TCRs, with significance at thresholds 8, 16 and 32 but not at 4.

Unmatched junction bases come to 8, with V trimmed by 6 bases and J by 8 bases. Looking up the germline V gene yields CDR1 SQVTM and CDR2 ANQGSEA. The cysteine opens and the phenylalanine closes a CDR3 of 13 amino acids. Only the CDR3 DNA is retained, 39 bases long and in frame from the first base. The library relied on RACE. TCRdb names NextSeq 500 as the instrument used. During library preparation, unique molecular identifiers were attached to individual cDNA molecules so that TCRs could be counted quantitatively and reproducibly. Each blood RNA sample was used to sequence both TCR alpha and TCR beta chains. The paper's processing steps were these. A median of around 100,000 TCRs per sample was observed, with a range of roughly 23,224 to 700,000. The Decombinator software suite was used to annotate the V, J and CDR3 of the TCR reads. For PS versus PT1 abundance plots, all samples were subsampled to the same number of TCRs (28,000). Expanded TCRs were defined as absent before sensitization and observed at least eight times at the 2-week time point. The public sequencing data were trimmed at Q25 with fastp and processed into clonotypes with MiXCR by TCRdb, which kept only in-frame beta chains. One record per CDR3 amino acid sequence lists the most common genes and DNA. These V and J calls originate from TCRdb's pipeline instead of the authors' own analysis. Across this sample there are approximately 41,000 distinct CDR3 sequences, with 6.5% to 8% seen only once. The ten largest clones capture 1% to 1.5% of the sample.

This specimen consisted of whole blood, obtained in connection with sensitization to the hapten diphenylcyclopropenone (DPC). The chain employs TRBV29-1 and TRBJ2-7; 12 bases in between match TRBD2. The sequence was obtained from a woman aged 50 to 60 with alopecia areata. Some clones in this sample may be carry-over from other donors' samples. This receptor has the CDR3 CSVGLAGGPKQYF. The base sequence is TGCAGCGTCGGGCTAGCGGGAGGGCCTAAGCAGTACTTC.